These T cell receptor beta chains were read from a single sample in a study of OX40 agonist ivuxolimab in advanced cancers. Repertoires were generated with immunoSEQ multiplex PCR, while TCRdb's copy carries only in-frame clones and drops some. The sample records about 72,000 clones, 85% to 90% being singletons. Source: CD4+ or CD8+ T cells sorted from blood, taken in a trial of the OX40 agonist ivuxolimab. The source of these receptors is an adult with an advanced solid tumor such as melanoma, head and neck, liver or kidney cancer. Both conserved end residues are part of each CDR3. D genes are given only for firm matches. Clone size is stated in some rows and not others, as once, few, many or a class when expanded.

>.|TRBJ2-1|TRBD2|TRBV7-3
TGTGCCAGCAGCTTAAGCAGCGGGGGCTCGGAGCAGTTCTTC
CASSLSSGGSEQFF
>.|TRBJ1-1|.|TRBV12-1
TGTGCCAGCAGAGGTTCGAACACTGAAGCTTTCTTT
CASRGSNTEAFF
>.|TRBJ1-5|.|TRBV28
TGTGGGGCGGTGGGGGGAAATCAGCCCCAGCATTTT
CGAVGGNQPQHF
>.|TRBJ1-5|.|TRBV29-1
TGCAGCGTTGGTGACCGCGGCAATCAGCCCCAGCATTTT
CSVGDRGNQPQHF
>.|TRBJ2-6|TRBD1|TRBV9
TGTGCCAGCAGCCACCGGGGGGACAGGGTTGACTCTGGGGCCAACGTCCTGACTTTC
CASSHRGDRVDSGANVLTF
>.|TRBJ2-1|TRBD1|TRBV19
TGTGCCAGTAGTATTCGGACAGGGTCAAATGAGCAGTTCTTC
CASSIRTGSNEQFF
>.|TRBJ2-1|TRBD1|TRBV6-1
TGTGCCACCGACAGGGGGCCGTACAATGAGCAGTTCTTC
CATDRGPYNEQFF
>.|TRBJ1-2|.|TRBV19
TGTGCCAGTAGTATCGCGGTCATGGAGAGGTATGGCTACACCTTC
CASSIAVMERYGYTF
>.|TRBJ1-2|.|TRBV29-1
TGCAGCGTTATCGTCCAGACTAACTATGGCTACACCTTC
CSVIVQTNYGYTF
>.|TRBJ2-2|TRBD2|TRBV11-2
TGTGCCAGCAGCTTAGTATGGACTAGCGGGAGCTCGAACACCGGGGAGCTGTTTTTT
CASSLVWTSGSSNTGELFF
>.|TRBJ1-3|.|TRBV2
TGTGCCAGCAGAGGGACATTCTCTGGAAACACCATATATTTT
CASRGTFSGNTIYF
>.|TRBJ1-2|.|TRBV6-5
TGTGCCAGCAGGCCCACAACTAACTATGGCTACACCTTC
CASRPTTNYGYTF
>.|TRBJ2-5|.|TRBV7-9
TGTGCCAGCAGCCGGACCAAAGAGACCCAGTACTTC
CASSRTKETQYF
>.|TRBJ2-3|TRBD2|TRBV7-6
TGTGCCAGCAGCACAGGGACTAGCGGGGGCGCGGGGGATACGCAGTATTTT
CASSTGTSGGAGDTQYF
>.|TRBJ2-7|TRBD2|TRBV4-1
TGCGCCAGCAGCGGCCGGACTAGCGGGACGGGTGAGCAGTACTTC
CASSGRTSGTGEQYF
>.|TRBJ1-1|.|TRBV7-3
TGTGCCAGCAGCCCACAGGGAGGTGACACTGAAGCTTTCTTT
CASSPQGGDTEAFF
>.|TRBJ2-3|TRBD1|TRBV28
TGTGCCAGCACGATACAGGGGGCCACAGATACGCAGTATTTT
CASTIQGATDTQYF
>.|TRBJ1-2|.|TRBV5-4
TGTGCCAGCAGTCAACCGCAGGGATCCTATGGCTACACCTTC
CASSQPQGSYGYTF
>.|TRBJ2-5|.|TRBV5-1
TGCGCCAGCAACGAGCGGCCCCAAGAGACCCAGTACTTC
CASNERPQETQYF
>.|TRBJ1-4|.|TRBV7-9
TGTGCCAGCAGCCCGGACCGCGGGCGAAATGAAAAACTGTTTTTT
CASSPDRGRNEKLFF
>.|TRBJ2-7|TRBD2|TRBV29-1
TGCAGCGTTTCTGGCGGGGGGTCCGGCTCCTACGAGCAGTACTTC
CSVSGGGSGSYEQYF
>.|TRBJ1-2|TRBD1|TRBV28
TGTGCCAGCAGTTTGTCAAGCAGGGGGCTCAATGGCTACACCTTC
CASSLSSRGLNGYTF
>once|TRBJ1-5|.|TRBV18
TGTGCCAGCTCACCGGACGTCCTCGCCGCGGAGCAGCCCCAGCATTTT
CASSPDVLAAEQPQHF
>.|TRBJ2-2|.|TRBV13
TGTGCCAGCAGCTTAGAAGGCAGGACAGCGGCGAACACCGGGGAGCTGTTTTTT
CASSLEGRTAANTGELFF
>.|TRBJ2-3|.|TRBV29-1
TGCAGCGTTGAAGAAACAGGTGTTTTGGATACGCAGTATTTT
CSVEETGVLDTQYF
>.|TRBJ1-1|.|TRBV9
TGTGCCAGCAGCGTAGGCCTACGGGCCGGATCCTCACTGACTTCGAACACTGAAGCTTTCTTT
CASSVGLRAGSSLTSNTEAFF
>.|TRBJ1-5|.|TRBV9
TGTGCCAGCAGCGTAGGAGGGGCCAATCAGCCCCAGCATTTT
CASSVGGANQPQHF
>once|TRBJ1-1|.|TRBV5-1
TGCGCCAGCTCGTTAGACGGCCACAACACTGAAGCTTTCTTT
CASSLDGHNTEAFF
>.|TRBJ1-4|.|TRBV6-5
TGTGCCAGCGGACGGACAGCATCGAATGAAAAACTGTTTTTT
CASGRTASNEKLFF
>once|TRBJ2-5|.|TRBV7-2
TGTGCCAGCAGCTTACCGGGTATCGAGACCCAGTACTTC
CASSLPGIETQYF
>.|TRBJ1-2|.|TRBV29-1
TGCAGCGTAGTAACAGGCCTTAACTATGGCTACACCTTC
CSVVTGLNYGYTF
>.|TRBJ2-3|TRBD2|TRBV5-1
TGCGCCAGCAGCTCGGGACTAGCCGTGGATACGCAGTATTTT
CASSSGLAVDTQYF
>.|TRBJ2-7|.|TRBV5-1
TGCGCCAGCAGCTTGGAATTGGGGGGACCCTACGAGCAGTACTTC
CASSLELGGPYEQYF
>.|TRBJ2-3|TRBD2|TRBV5-4
TGTGCCAGCAGCTCTTCGACTAGCGGGTACACAGATACGCAGTATTTT
CASSSSTSGYTDTQYF
>.|TRBJ2-7|.|TRBV7-9
TGTGCCAGCAGCTTTATGAAAGGCACCTACGAGCAGTACTTC
CASSFMKGTYEQYF
>few|TRBJ2-5|.|TRBV7-3
TGTGCCAGCAGCTTAACCCCCAGGGGAGGGGAGACCCAGTACTTC
CASSLTPRGGETQYF
>.|TRBJ2-5|.|TRBV5-4
TGTGCCAGCAGCTTGGGTGGCAGGGAACAAGAGACCCAGTACTTC
CASSLGGREQETQYF
>.|TRBJ1-2|.|TRBV6-1
TGTGCCAGCAGTGAAGCTTATGGGGGCCACTATGGCTACACCTTC
CASSEAYGGHYGYTF
>.|TRBJ1-5|.|TRBV2
TGTGCCAGCAGAGACAGACCGAGCAATCAGCCCCAGCATTTT
CASRDRPSNQPQHF
>few|TRBJ2-7|.|TRBV6-1
TGTGCCAGCAGTGAAATGAGCCTAAGGAGCTCCTACGAGCAGTACTTC
CASSEMSLRSSYEQYF
>.|TRBJ1-1|TRBD1|TRBV10-3
TGTGCCATCAGTGAGGGACAGGGGGGGCCCATGAACACTGAAGCTTTCTTT
CAISEGQGGPMNTEAFF
>once|TRBJ2-3|TRBD1|TRBV6-6
TGTGCCAGCAGTCTTACAGGGGGCGCCACCACAGATACGCAGTATTTT
CASSLTGGATTDTQYF
>.|TRBJ2-1|.|TRBV2
TGTGCCAGCACTGAGGTCCGGCTAGCCAATGAGCAGTTCTTC
CASTEVRLANEQFF
>.|TRBJ2-5|.|TRBV25-1
TGTGCCAGCAGCTGGAACATTGCAGAGACCCAGTACTTC
CASSWNIAETQYF
>.|TRBJ2-3|.|TRBV30
TGTGCCTGGACCCTAGCAGATACGCAGTATTTT
CAWTLADTQYF